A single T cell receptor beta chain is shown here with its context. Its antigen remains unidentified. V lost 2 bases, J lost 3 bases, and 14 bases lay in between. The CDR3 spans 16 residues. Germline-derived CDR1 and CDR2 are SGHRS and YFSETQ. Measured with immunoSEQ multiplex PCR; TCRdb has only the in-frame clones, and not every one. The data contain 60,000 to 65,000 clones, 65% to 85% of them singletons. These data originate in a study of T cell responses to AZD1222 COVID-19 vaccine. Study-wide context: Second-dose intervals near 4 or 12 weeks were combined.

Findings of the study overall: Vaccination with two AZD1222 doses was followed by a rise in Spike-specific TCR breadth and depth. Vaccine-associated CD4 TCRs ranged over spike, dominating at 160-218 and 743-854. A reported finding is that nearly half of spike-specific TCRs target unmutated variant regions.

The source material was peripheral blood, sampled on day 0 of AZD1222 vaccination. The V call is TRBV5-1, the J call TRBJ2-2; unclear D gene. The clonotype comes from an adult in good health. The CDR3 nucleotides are TGCGCCAGCAGCTTTTCCAACTCCCCGGACACCGGGGAGCTGTTTTTT. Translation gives CASSFSNSPDTGELFF.